The 26 T cell receptor beta chains listed next were all sequenced from one sample in a study of blood T cell repertoires in COVID-19 (dated by TCRdb to 2018 to 2021). The library was obtained by the immunoSEQ multiplex PCR assay. TCRdb holds this immuneACCESS table with in-frame rearrangements only. Some clones are missing; in checked studies, unresolved V genes explain under half, and the rest has no known cause. Here the sample has 200,000 to 300,000 clones; 83% occur a single time. Clones ranked in the top ten supply less than 6.5% of the sample. Source material: peripheral blood. The origin of the receptors is a human donor in a cohort sampled during active COVID-19.

The sample holds one count of this clone. This sequence joins TRBV29-1 and TRBJ2-1, with 10 bases lining up with TRBD2. V shed 7 bases, J shed 6 bases, and the junction held 3 bases outside the gene matches. CDR1 and CDR2 from the germline V gene are SQVTM and ANQGSEA. CDR3 length equals 12 residues. The CDR3 protein is CSASGRANEQFF. The CDR3 DNA reads TGCAGCGCAAGCGGGAGGGCCAATGAGCAGTTCTTC.

The V gene is TRBV5-1, the J gene TRBJ2-1, with a possible D match to TRBD2 (7 bases). Trimming removed 1 base from V and 6 bases from J, with 29 bases in between. The CDR3 has 20 amino acids. Germline CDR1 is SGHRS and CDR2 is YFSETQ. The CDR3 protein is CASSLTTGPLAAGWFNEQFF. The CDR3 DNA reads as TGCGCCAGCAGCTTGACGACAGGTCCTCTGGCAGCGGGATGGTTCAATGAGCAGTTCTTC. Together with reference TRBV5-1 and TRBJ2-1, the CDR3 gives the full variable domain: KAGVTQTPRYLIKTRGQQVTLSCSPISGHRSVSWYQQTPGQGLQFLFEYFSETQRNKGNFPGRFSGRQFSNSRSEMNVSTLELGDSALYLCASSLTTGPLAAGWFNEQFFGPGTRLTVL.

V and J are TRBV12-3 or TRBV12-4 and TRBJ1-1; 8 bases line up with TRBD1. The CDR3 consists of 12 residues. V lost 9 bases to trimming and J lost 2 bases; unmatched junction nucleotides: 2. DNA for the CDR3: TGTGCCAGTGACAGGGGAAACACTGAAGCTTTCTTT. It is translated as CASDRGNTEAFF.

This clone was recorded once. The chain employs TRBV3-1 (or the pseudogene TRBV3-2) and TRBJ2-2; D is undetermined. Between the trimmed V and J ends, which lost 2 bases and 8 bases, there was a span of 12 bases. This CDR3 contains 14 residues. CDR1 and CDR2 (germline): LGHDT, YNNKEL (reference sequence). This CDR3 is CASSQSHAVGELFF. Here the CDR3 DNA reads TGTGCCAGCAGCCAATCTCACGCAGTAGGGGAGCTGTTTTTT.

The chain combines TRBV11-2 with TRBJ1-2, with D unclear. CDR3 length: 16 residues. V lost 0 bases, J lost 0 bases, and 11 bases lay in between. Germline V gives CDR1 SGHAT, CDR2 FQNNGV. CDR3 DNA sequence: TGTGCCAGCAGCTTAGATCTCCACACAACTAACTATGGCTACACCTTC. Translated: CASSLDLHTTNYGYTF.

The chain employs TRBV12-3 or TRBV12-4 and TRBJ2-7; TRBD1 matches 8 bases. V was pared by 4 bases and J by 3 bases, with 2 bases of the junction left unmatched. This CDR3 has 13 amino acids. CDR3 loop: CASSSTGGYEQYF. The CDR3 nucleotides are TGTGCCAGCAGTTCAACAGGGGGCTACGAGCAGTACTTC.

For the CDR3, the DNA is TGTGCCAGCAGTTTAGCCAGGGCCGGGGAGCTGTTTTTT. This translates into CASSLARAGELFF. The rearrangement links TRBV12-3 or TRBV12-4 to TRBJ2-2; D might be TRBD1 (5 bases). V lost 0 bases and J 6 bases, leaving 5 bases between the germline ends. This CDR3 is built from 13 residues.

V and J are TRBV5-6 and TRBJ1-1; D gene unclear. The CDR3 runs to 13 residues. Germline V lookup: CDR1 SGHDT, CDR2 YYEEEE. V was clipped by 4 bases and J by 1 base, with 8 bases between them. The CDR3, as DNA: TGTGCCAGCAGCCGGAGACGGAACACTGAAGCTTTCTTT. Its protein is CASSRRRNTEAFF.

The chain has TRBV20-1 and TRBJ2-5; D gene ambiguous. V was cut by 3 bases and J by 1 base, with 6 bases left in between. The CDR3 has 12 amino acids. Germline-derived CDR1 and CDR2 are DFQATT and SNEGSKA (reference sequence). CDR3 nucleotide sequence: TGCAGTGCTAGTGTCAGCCAAGAGACCCAGTACTTC. Residues: CSASVSQETQYF.

The chain joins TRBV24-1 to TRBJ2-7; 9 bases line up with TRBD2. V was pared by 5 bases and J by 1 base, with 2 bases of the junction left unmatched. The germline gives CDR1 KGHDR, CDR2 SFDVKD. The CDR3 runs 14 residues. The DNA of the CDR3 is TGTGCCACCAGTGGCGGGGGGGATTCCTACGAGCAGTACTTC. Protein: CATSGGGDSYEQYF.

CDR3: CASSLRVNTEAFF. The CDR3 DNA follows: TGTGCCAGCAGCTTACGAGTGAACACTGAAGCTTTCTTT. The rearrangement uses TRBV11-1 and TRBJ1-1; no clear D gene. The CDR3 extends over 13 amino acids. Germline CDR1 and CDR2: SGHAT and FQDESV (reference sequence). Trimming took 2 bases from V and 0 from J, leaving 4 bases between them.

This clone was detected only once. The J gene is TRBJ1-1, the V gene TRBV10-2, with 10 bases matching TRBD1. The CDR3 extends over 15 amino acids. Germline values: CDR1 WSHSY, CDR2 SAAADI. V was pared by 4 bases and J by 4 bases, with 6 bases of the junction left unmatched. DNA of the CDR3: TGCGCCAGCAGTGCCCCGACAGGGGGCGTCACTGAAGCTTTCTTT. The encoded protein is CASSAPTGGVTEAFF.

The V call is TRBV5-1, the J call TRBJ1-5; the D gene is possibly TRBD1 (6 bases). Germline lookup yields CDR1 SGHRS and CDR2 YFSETQ. Trimming took 0 bases from V and 2 from J, leaving 6 bases between them. CDR3 length: 14 amino acids. CDR3 residues: CASSLAGGNQPQHF. The CDR3 DNA reads TGCGCCAGCAGCTTGGCAGGGGGCAATCAGCCCCAGCATTTT.

This sequence joins TRBV30 and TRBJ2-7; TRBD1 agrees at 7 bases. Germline V gene lookup returns CDR1 GTSNPN and CDR2 SVGIG (reference sequence). V lost 3 bases and J lost 6; bases outside the gene matches: 11. The CDR3 covers 14 residues. CDR3 in amino acids: CAWSTSTGWAEQYF. The CDR3 DNA follows: TGTGCCTGGAGCACATCGACAGGGTGGGCCGAGCAGTACTTC.

The CDR3 reads CASSPGQLYEQYF. CDR3 sequence (DNA): TGTGCCAGCAGTCCCGGACAGCTCTACGAGCAGTACTTC. The rearrangement uses TRBV2 and TRBJ2-7, with D possibly being TRBD1 (6 bases). CDR3 length: 13 amino acids. Per germline, CDR1 SNHLY and CDR2 FYNNEI. The germline V and J ends were trimmed by 5 bases and 3 bases, with 11 bases remaining between them.

The chain is built from TRBV10-1 and TRBJ1-2, with 9 bases identical to TRBD1. The ends lost 0 bases at V and 4 bases at J; junction bases unmatched: 6. The CDR3 extends over 16 amino acids. Germline CDR1 is WNHNN and CDR2 is SYGVQD (reference sequence). This CDR3 reads CASSESLGQGLYGYTF. The CDR3 DNA reads as TGCGCCAGCAGTGAGTCGTTGGGACAGGGCCTCTATGGCTACACCTTC.

The chain is built from TRBV19 and TRBJ2-2; 8 nucleotides line up with TRBD1. V was clipped by 5 bases and J by 4 bases; unmatched bases: 9. Germline V CDR1 and CDR2: LNHDA, SQIVND (reference sequence). There are 16 residues in the CDR3. CDR3 nucleotide sequence: TGTGCCAGTAGTGCCCGCAGGGGGCTAGGCACCGGGGAGCTGTTTTTT. Its translation: CASSARRGLGTGELFF. The full variable domain, rest sourced from reference TRBV19 and TRBJ2-2, is DGGITQSPKYLFRKEGQNVTLSCEQNLNHDAMYWYRQDPGQGLRLIYYSQIVNDFQKGDIAEGYSVSREKKESFPLTVTSAQKNPTAFYLCASSARRGLGTGELFFGEGSRLTVL.

This sequence joins TRBV5-1 and TRBJ1-4; tentatively, D is TRBD1 (6 bases). This CDR3 is 16 amino acids long. The V end lost 3 bases, the J end lost 5 bases, and 17 bases lay between the germline ends. The V gene's germline CDR1 is SGHRS and CDR2 YFSETQ. CDR3 bases: TGCGCCAGCAGCTATACACTCGCAGGGGCAAATGAAAAACTGTTTTTT. Encoded protein: CASSYTLAGANEKLFF.

V usage is TRBV6-5 and J usage is TRBJ1-6; 9 bases agree with TRBD1. The V and J ends lost 5 bases and 9 bases, in that order; junction bases with no gene match: 5. The germline V gene has CDR1 MNHEY and CDR2 SVGAGI. The CDR3 has 14 residues. Here the CDR3 reads CASSNRGLGSPLHF. The DNA for the CDR3 is TGTGCCAGCAGTAACAGGGGGCTGGGTTCACCCCTCCACTTT.

J is TRBJ1-4 and V is TRBV6-5; 8 bases agree with TRBD1. The CDR3 is 15 residues long. V dropped 8 bases and J dropped 8; count of bases not matched to a gene: 13. Per germline, CDR1 MNHEY and CDR2 SVGAGI. The CDR3 nucleotides are TGTGCCAGCCCGGGACAGGCGATTCCCGGAGAAAAACTGTTTTTT. As protein: CASPGQAIPGEKLFF.

V is TRBV12-3 or TRBV12-4 and J is TRBJ1-3, with TRBD1 as a possible D gene (5 bases). This CDR3 is 12 amino acids long. V lost 9 bases and J lost 9, with 15 bases in between. The CDR3 DNA is TGTGCCAGTGGGGGGGGAGGTGGCACCATATATTTT. Translation gives CASGGGGGTIYF.

Comment on this clone: Within the sample, other DNA sequences also encode this same CDR3. The chain links TRBV11-3 to TRBJ2-7; TRBD1 matches at 7 bases. The V and J ends lost 5 bases and 2 bases, in that order; junction bases with no gene match: 3. CDR3 size: 13 residues. Germline CDR1 is SGHNT and CDR2 is YENEEA. The CDR3 loop reads CASSRDRAYEQYF. In DNA, the CDR3 is TGTGCCAGCAGCCGGGACAGAGCCTACGAGCAGTACTTC.

This clone was found once. The chain carries TRBV19 and TRBJ1-4; perhaps TRBD1 as D (6 bases). CDR3 size: 17 residues. Trimming took 3 bases from V and 0 from J, leaving 14 bases between them. Germline V gene lookup returns CDR1 LNHDA and CDR2 SQIVND (reference sequence). The CDR3 bases are TGTGCCAGTAGTATTCTGACAGGACTTACAACTAATGAAAAACTGTTTTTT. Translated: CASSILTGLTTNEKLFF.

The chain combines TRBV9 with TRBJ2-7; 8 bases fit TRBD2. CDR1 SGDLS and CDR2 YYNGEE come from the germline V gene. Germline trimming cut 3 bases from V and 6 bases from J; bases unmatched to any gene: 11. The CDR3 is made up of 15 amino acids. The CDR3 spells CASSADSGAVTEQYF. CDR3 DNA: TGTGCCAGCAGCGCCGATAGCGGGGCCGTAACCGAGCAGTACTTC.

CDR3 DNA: TGCAGCTCGGGACTAGCGGTCCAAGAGACCCAGTACTTC. Translation gives CSSGLAVQETQYF. The gene calls are TRBV29-1 and TRBJ2-5; 11 nucleotides agree with TRBD2. The CDR3 covers 13 residues. The J segment lost 1 base and the V segment lost 8 bases, leaving 3 bases of the junction unmatched. Germline CDR1 SQVTM, CDR2 ANQGSEA.

V usage is TRBV27 and J usage is TRBJ2-7; 7 nucleotides agree with TRBD2. J was trimmed by 7 bases and V by 2 bases; bases with no gene match: 5. In germline, CDR1 is MNHEY, CDR2 SMNVEV (reference sequence). The CDR3 consists of 13 residues. CDR3 loop: CASSLNPGREQYF. The DNA of the CDR3 is TGTGCCAGCAGTTTAAACCCCGGGAGGGAGCAGTACTTC.